A selection of T cell receptor beta chains follows, all from one sample in a study of regulatory T cells in long-lasting Graves disease. Each CDR3 protein is one row after TCRdb ran MiXCR on the multiplex PCR reads. This table has 700,000 or so distinct CDR3 sequences, approximately 29% appearing once. Source: peripheral blood mononuclear cells (PBMCs), taken when the disease was refractory, from a patient treated with antithyroid drugs. The source of these receptors is a female donor with Graves disease. The CDR3 runs from the conserved cysteine through the conserved F or W. Fields, in order: J gene, clone size, D gene, V gene, CDR3 DNA, CDR3 protein. A D gene is named only where the DNA matches it firmly. Clone size is stated in some rows and not others, as once, few, many or a class when expanded.

TRBJ2-7 NA TRBD2 TRBV5-1 TGCGCCAGCAGCTTGTTTAGCGGGATAGACTACGAGCAGTACTTC CASSLFSGIDYEQYF
TRBJ1-1 many TRBD1 TRBV11-2 TGTGCCAGCAGCTCCCACAGGGGGTATACTGAAGCTTTCTTT CASSSHRGYTEAFF
TRBJ2-7 NA TRBD2 TRBV6-9 TGTGCCAGCAGTTACCACGCGGGAGGTGGGTACGAGCAGTACTTC CASSYHAGGGYEQYF
TRBJ1-1 few TRBD1 TRBV30 TGTGCCTGGAGTGTAGATAGGGGGCATGAAGCTTTCTTT CAWSVDRGHEAFF
TRBJ1-4 few NA TRBV29-1 TGCAGCGTGGGGGGAAGTAATGAAAAACTGTTTTTT CSVGGSNEKLFF
TRBJ2-7 NA NA TRBV20-1 TGCAGTGCCAGACAGGTGGACGAGCAGTACTTC CSARQVDEQYF
TRBJ1-2 few TRBD1 TRBV19 TGTGCCAGTAGTTCCCAGGGGGCGACCCGTGACTATGGCTACACCTTC CASSSQGATRDYGYTF
TRBJ1-2 few NA TRBV5-1 TGCGCCAGCAGCTTGGCCGTAATGGGGCAGGGCCAGGGAGGCTACACCTTC CASSLAVMGQGQGGYTF
TRBJ2-5 NA NA TRBV19 TGTGCCAGTAGTATAGCGGAGCGGCAAGAGACCCAGTACTTC CASSIAERQETQYF
TRBJ2-6 NA NA TRBV7-9 TGTGCCAGCAGCTTGGACATCTCTGGGGCCAACGTCCTGACTTTC CASSLDISGANVLTF
TRBJ2-7 NA NA TRBV10-2 TGCGCCAGCACTCAGACAGAGCGGGTTTGGTCCTACGAGCAGTACTTC CASTQTERVWSYEQYF
TRBJ1-2 NA NA TRBV30 TGTGCCTCGGACACCGCTAACTATGGCTACACCTTC CASDTANYGYTF
TRBJ1-4 NA NA TRBV6-1 TGTGCCAGCAGCCCAAAGGGGGGTCTTAAGGGTGAAAAACTGTTTTTT CASSPKGGLKGEKLFF
TRBJ1-2 few NA TRBV9 TGTGCCAGCACGGGGGGAATTAACTATGGCTACACCTTC CASTGGINYGYTF
TRBJ1-1 few NA TRBV11-2 TGTGCCAGCAGCTTCTACGAAGGGTCTGGGGTGAACACTGAAGCTTTCTTT CASSFYEGSGVNTEAFF
TRBJ1-5 few NA TRBV19 TGTGCCAGTTCCCCCGGGATGGAGCCCCAGCATTTT CASSPGMEPQHF
TRBJ2-7 few NA TRBV11-2 TGTGCCAGCAGCTTATTCGCTGACCCGCGCTCGGGGGAGCAGTACTTC CASSLFADPRSGEQYF
TRBJ1-1 NA TRBD1 TRBV9 TGTGCCAGCAGCGTATCGGGACAGGGACCCCCGGCTTTCTTT CASSVSGQGPPAFF
TRBJ2-7 few NA TRBV6-2/TRBV6-3 TGTGCCAGCAGTTACTCCTCTGAGCAGTACTTC CASSYSSEQYF
TRBJ2-7 many NA TRBV2 TGTGCCAGCCTATTGACCGCGAGCTCCTACGAGCAGTACTTC CASLLTASSYEQYF
TRBJ1-2 many NA TRBV28 TGTGCCGGCAGTCCGGCGGGACTTCATCCGGGTGGCTACACCTTC CAGSPAGLHPGGYTF
TRBJ1-1 NA NA TRBV3-1 TGTGCCAGCAGCCAAAGCCACCGGGGGGGCACTGAAGCTTTCTTT CASSQSHRGGTEAFF
TRBJ2-7 few TRBD2 TRBV20-1 TGCAGTGCTAGAGATACTAGCGGGAGGGCCTTATACGAGCAGTACTTC CSARDTSGRALYEQYF
TRBJ2-3 NA NA TRBV5-1 TGCGCCAGCAGCTTGAGAGTGGGGCAGACAGATACGCAGTATTTT CASSLRVGQTDTQYF
TRBJ1-2 many TRBD1 TRBV12-3/TRBV12-4 TGTGCCAGCAGCTGGGGACAGGGGATTGACTATGGCTACACCTTC CASSWGQGIDYGYTF
TRBJ2-1 NA NA TRBV6-2/TRBV6-3 TGTGCCAGCAGTGACCGCGTCAGCTCCTACAATGAGCAGTTCTTC CASSDRVSSYNEQFF
TRBJ2-7 few NA TRBV12-5 TGTGCTAGTGGTTTGGTTCCATCCGGAGGGGAATCACTGGACGAGCAGTACTTC CASGLVPSGGESLDEQYF
TRBJ1-2 NA TRBD1 TRBV2 TGTGCCAGCAGTGACCAGGGGGCTCGTGGCTACACCTTC CASSDQGARGYTF
TRBJ1-2 few NA TRBV10-3 TGTGCCATCAGTGAGTCAGGGGAACGGCGGGGCTACACCTTC CAISESGERRGYTF
TRBJ2-2 few TRBD2 TRBV19 TGTGCCAGTCACACACTAGCGGGAGGGCCCCGGCACACCGGGGAGCTGTTTTTT CASHTLAGGPRHTGELFF
TRBJ2-2 NA NA TRBV28 TGTGCCAGCAGTAGCTCCGGGACCGCCACCGGGGAGCTGTTTTTT CASSSSGTATGELFF
TRBJ1-1 few TRBD1 TRBV12-3/TRBV12-4 TGTGCCAGCAGTTTAGGGGACAGGGGGCGGACTGAAGCTTTCTTT CASSLGDRGRTEAFF
TRBJ2-2 few TRBD2 TRBV7-3 TGTGCCAGCAGCTTAGGGACTAGCGGGAAACCCGGGGAGCTGTTTTTT CASSLGTSGKPGELFF
TRBJ1-4 many NA TRBV20-1 TGCAGTGCTAGAGATTTAACGGGAGTGACTGAAAAACTGTTTTTT CSARDLTGVTEKLFF
TRBJ1-1 NA NA TRBV3-1 TGTGCCAGCAGCTCCAGGAGAGAGTACACTGAAGCTTTCTTT CASSSRREYTEAFF
TRBJ1-2 few NA TRBV5-6 TGTGCCAGCAGCCCCGAAATGGATGTGGGCTATGGCTACACCTTC CASSPEMDVGYGYTF